These 8 T cell receptor beta chains came from one sample sequenced in a study of shared clonotypes between healthy human individuals. CD45RO-negative cells were positively selected for CCR7, leaving out terminally differentiated effector memory CD45RA+ cells. This table comes from immunoSEQ multiplex PCR, and its TCRdb copy is limited to in-frame clones, with some not included. This sample yields about 2 million clones, of which about 95% are seen a single time; roughly 1% belongs to the top ten. Sequenced input: naive CD8+ T cells sorted from blood. The source is a man aged 18 to 30 in good health.

This chain joins TRBV12-2 and TRBJ2-2; the table's D call TRBD1 went unverified against the DNA. TRBV12-2 is noted as a pseudogene. The CDR3 totals 15 residues. DNA for the CDR3: TGTGCAAGTCGCTATTTCGACAGGGCCTTCGGGGAGCTGTTTTTT. Translation gives CASRYFDRAFGELFF.

This chain links TRBV27 with TRBJ1-6; D remains unclear. V lost 1 base to trimming and J lost 8 bases, with 9 bases between them. The CDR3 sequence is 14 residues long. CDR1 and CDR2 (germline): MNHEY, SMNVEV (reference sequence). The CDR3 sequence: CASSLLRSDSPLHF. The CDR3 DNA reads as TGTGCCAGCAGTTTATTGAGGTCGGATTCACCCCTCCACTTT.

As to this clone: The same CDR3 arises from other DNA sequences in this sample as well. This chain uses TRBV15 with TRBJ2-7, with a possible D match to TRBD2 (5 bases). V was shortened by 0 bases and J by 7 bases, with 10 bases between the two germline ends. The CDR3 sequence is 13 residues long. In germline, CDR1 is LNHNV, CDR2 YYDKDF (reference sequence). This CDR3 is CATSRDRGSEQYF. The CDR3 bases are TGTGCCACCAGCAGAGATCGGGGAAGTGAGCAGTACTTC.

This clone was recorded only once. This sequence joins TRBV9 and TRBJ2-7; TRBD1 aligns across 8 bases. Germline CDR1 is SGDLS and CDR2 is YYNGEE. J lost 2 bases, V lost 4 bases, and 8 bases had no gene match. This CDR3 spans 15 amino acids. Here the CDR3 reads CASSHGQGLTYEQYF. DNA for the CDR3: TGTGCCAGCAGCCACGGACAGGGCCTCACCTACGAGCAGTACTTC. The whole variable domain, filled in from reference TRBV9 and TRBJ2-7, reads DSGVTQTPKHLITATGQRVTLRCSPRSGDLSVYWYQQSLDQGLQFLIQYYNGEERAKGNILERFSAQQFPDLHSELNLSSLELGDSALYFCASSHGQGLTYEQYFGPGTRLTVT.

This clone appeared a single time. The rearrangement joins TRBV7-2 to TRBJ1-3; 7 bases align to TRBD1. Germline CDR1 is SGHTA and CDR2 is FQGNSA. This CDR3 has 16 residues. After removal of 5 bases from V and 0 bases from J, the junction contained 7 bases not matched to a gene. This CDR3 reads CASSRGTALSGNTIYF. The CDR3 coding sequence is TGTGCCAGCAGCAGAGGGACAGCACTCTCTGGAAACACCATATATTTT.

The V call is TRBV28, the J call TRBJ1-2, with D maybe TRBD1 (6 bases). There are 21 residues in the CDR3. V dropped 3 bases and J dropped 8 bases, with 37 bases sitting between them. Germline CDR1 MDHEN, CDR2 SYDVKM. The CDR3 nucleotides read TGTGCCAGCAGTTTCGCCACAGGGAGTCTACGGGGGCGGAGTGTAGCAGGCGGCTACACCTTC. Its protein is CASSFATGSLRGRSVAGGYTF.

The CDR3 nucleotides are TGTGCCAGCAGTTTTTCGGAGGACACTGAAGCTTTCTTT. Protein product: CASSFSEDTEAFF. V is TRBV27 and J is TRBJ1-1, with D uncertain. Trimming shortened V by 3 bases and J by 3 bases, and 8 bases separated the two germline ends. Looked up from germline, CDR1 is MNHEY and CDR2 is SMNVEV (reference sequence). This CDR3 has 13 amino acids.

The chain couples TRBV30 to TRBJ1-4; 7 bases agree with TRBD1. The germline gives CDR1 GTSNPN, CDR2 SVGIG (reference sequence). The CDR3 totals 14 residues. V trimming: 5 bases; J trimming: 8 bases; junction bases outside the gene matches: 11. The CDR3 here is CAWALGGGEEKLFF. The CDR3, as DNA: TGTGCCTGGGCATTAGGAGGGGGCGAGGAAAAACTGTTTTTT.